This paragraph covers one T cell receptor beta chain sequence. The data were taken from a study of blood T cell repertoires in COVID-19. Sequenced by immunoSEQ multiplex PCR; TCRdb stores in-frame clones only, minus some. This table holds a few hundred thousand clones, about 83% found once. The sequence came from a man aged 30-40 years who had recovered from COVID-19. Sample: peripheral blood.

The CDR3, as DNA: TGTGCCAGCAGTGCCGGGCCTACAGGGGCTGAAGCTTTCTTT. It is translated as CASSAGPTGAEAFF. The chain has TRBV2 and TRBJ1-1, with 7 bases that match TRBD1. Germline CDR1 SNHLY, CDR2 FYNNEI. V was pared by 4 bases and J by 6 bases, with 8 bases of the junction left unmatched. CDR3 size: 14 residues. Variable domain in full (rest from reference TRBV2 and TRBJ1-1): EPEVTQTPSHQVTQMGQEVILRCVPISNHLYFYWYRQILGQKVEFLVSFYNNEISEKSEIFDDQFSVERPDGSNFTLKIRSTKLEDSAMYFCASSAGPTGAEAFFGQGTRLTVV.